What follows are 10 T cell receptor beta chains derived from one specimen sequenced in a study of blood T cells in healthy people across ages (dated by TCRdb to 2013 to 2016). Libraries were prepared through 5' RACE. Reads for this sample came from an Illumina HiSeq 2500. The second PCR ran for roughly 6 to 11 cycles and used a J-beta primer mix along with a sample-barcoded 5' primer. TCRdb passed the public sequencing reads through fastp at Q25 and MiXCR, retaining productive beta sequences. Every entry covers one CDR3 protein and lists the most common genes and DNA from its rows. This sample has around 1.5 million distinct CDR3 sequences in its table, and 30% to 40% of those were observed once. About 11% of the sample is held by the ten biggest clonotypes. The sample consisted of blood. These TCRs come from a woman younger than 45 in good health.

V gene TRBV7-2 combines with J gene TRBJ1-6, with D maybe TRBD1 (5 bases). The CDR3 contains 20 residues. The germline gives CDR1 SGHTA, CDR2 FQGNSA. The V and J ends lost 3 bases and 0 bases respectively, with 21 bases between them. The CDR3 spells CASSLDRDFIISSYNSPLHF. The CDR3 coding sequence is TGTGCCAGCAGCTTGGACCGGGACTTCATTATAAGCTCCTATAATTCACCCCTCCACTTT. The complete variable domain, with remaining parts taken from reference TRBV7-2 and TRBJ1-6, reads GAGVSQSPSNKVTEKGKDVELRCDPISGHTALYWYRQSLGQGLEFLIYFQGNSAPDKSGLPSDRFSAERTGGSVSTLTIQRTQQEDSAVYLCASSLDRDFIISSYNSPLHFGNGTRLTVT.

This clonotype was counted a few times. The V gene is TRBV4-1, the J gene TRBJ1-5; 7 bases agree with TRBD1. The CDR3 extends over 15 amino acids. Germline assignment: CDR1 MGHRA and CDR2 YSYEKL. V dropped 4 bases and J dropped 4; count of bases not matched to a gene: 7. CDR3: CASSPTGLGNQPQHF. In DNA, the CDR3 is TGCGCCAGCAGCCCGACAGGGTTAGGAAATCAGCCCCAGCATTTT.

In this sample, this clonotype turned up many times. The V and J genes are TRBV6-6 and TRBJ2-7, with 11 bases aligning to TRBD2. The CDR3 has 16 residues. Trimming removed 6 bases from V and 6 bases from J; junction bases left unmatched: 13. CDR1 and CDR2 from the germline V gene are MNHNY and SVGAGI (reference sequence). The CDR3 DNA sequence: TGTGCCAGCAGAAGACTAGCGGGGAACCAGGGGGCCGAGCAGTACTTC. This gives the protein CASRRLAGNQGAEQYF.

The chain carries TRBV6-1 and TRBJ1-2; D perhaps matches TRBD1 (5 bases). Trimming shortened V by 6 bases and J by 4 bases, and 24 bases separated the two germline ends. Germline CDR1 MNHNS, CDR2 SASEGT. This CDR3 has 17 residues. DNA of the CDR3: TGTGCCAGCAGCGCTACCCCCTATATAGGGGCGGTCTATGGCTACACCTTC. Protein: CASSATPYIGAVYGYTF.

The chain has TRBV11-3 and TRBJ2-6; D might be TRBD1 (5 bases). V lost 8 bases and J lost 1, with 12 bases in between. The CDR3 is 15 residues long. Germline CDR1 reads SGHNT; CDR2 reads YENEEA. CDR3 nucleotide sequence: TGTGCCAGCGCCTCGGCAGGGTCTGGGGCCAACGTCCTGACTTTC. Translating gives CASASAGSGANVLTF. Together with reference TRBV11-3 and TRBJ2-6, the CDR3 gives the full variable domain: EAGVVQSPRYKIIEKKQPVAFWCNPISGHNTLYWYLQNLGQGPELLIRYENEEAVDDSQLPKDRFSAERLKGVDSTLKIQPAELGDSAVYLCASASAGSGANVLTFGAGSRLTVL.

This clonotype was picked up a small number of times. J is TRBJ2-3 and V is TRBV19, with 11 bases that match TRBD2. The ends lost 3 bases at V and 2 bases at J; junction bases unmatched: 4. The CDR3 consists of 16 residues. Germline V gives CDR1 LNHDA, CDR2 SQIVND (reference sequence). Here the CDR3 reads CASSITSGGNTDTQYF. The DNA for the CDR3 is TGTGCCAGTAGTATTACTAGCGGGGGAAACACAGATACGCAGTATTTT.

This CDR3 reads CASWGQTTGELFF. The DNA for the CDR3 is TGCGCCAGCTGGGGACAGACCACCGGGGAGCTGTTTTTT. This chain links TRBV10-2 with TRBJ2-2, with TRBD1 matching 7 bases. Germline V gives CDR1 WSHSY, CDR2 SAAADI. The CDR3 has 13 residues. V lost 8 bases and J lost 4; bases outside the gene matches: 4.

V gene TRBV7-7 combines with J gene TRBJ2-7; TRBD2 matches at 8 bases. The DNA matches TRBJ2-5 better at its end, which makes the J call doubtful. This CDR3 contains 14 residues. The germline V gene has CDR1 SSHAT and CDR2 FNYEAQ (reference sequence). The CDR3 reads CASSASGGRETQYF. CDR3 bases: TGTGCCAGCAGCGCCAGCGGGGGTCGCGAGACCCAGTACTTC.

The table lists this clonotype with many counts. An end of the junction differs from the germline gene, which may be a read error. J is TRBJ1-2 and V is TRBV4-1, with TRBD1 matching over 9 bases. This CDR3 has 14 amino acids. Germline loops: CDR1 MGHRA, CDR2 YSYEKL. CDR3 sequence (DNA): TGTGCCAGCAGTGGACAGGGGACTAACTATGGCTACACCTTC. This translates into CASSGQGTNYGYTF.

In this sample, this clonotype turned up many times. The chain links TRBV7-9 to TRBJ2-7; 7 bases fit TRBD1. The CDR3 extends over 15 amino acids. J lost 5 bases, V lost 6 bases, and 13 bases had no gene match. CDR1 is SEHNR and CDR2 is FQNEAQ in the germline V gene (reference sequence). CDR3 bases: TGTGCCAGCAGACCCTCCGCGACAGGGTACCACGAGCAGTACTTC. Encoded protein: CASRPSATGYHEQYF.